These 20 T cell receptor beta chains share one sample of origin, sequenced in a study of T cells in Graves' hyperthyroidism and ophthalmopathy. The investigators amplified TCR beta CDR3 regions from RNA transcripts. The primer set for the first-round RT-PCR of the TCR CDR3 was HTBI. TCRdb recomputed calls from the multiplex PCR reads with MiXCR, one row per CDR3 protein. The profile covers hundreds of thousands of distinct CDR3 sequences, with around 15% appearing a single time and about 9.4% taken by the ten largest. Sequences were obtained from blood. Receptors were obtained from a woman younger than 35 with Graves' hyperthyroidism.

This clonotype was observed many times. The chain carries TRBV24-1 and TRBJ2-1; D gene unclear. Germline loops: CDR1 KGHDR, CDR2 SFDVKD. V was shortened by 0 bases and J by 4 bases, with 6 bases between the two germline ends. The CDR3 runs 14 residues. The CDR3 bases are TGTGCCACCAGTGATTTGTCTAGGTACAATGAGCAGTTCTTC. Amino acid sequence: CATSDLSRYNEQFF.

This clonotype has at least ten counts. The chain carries TRBV28 and TRBJ2-7, with D possibly matching TRBD2 (5 bases). Per germline, CDR1 MDHEN and CDR2 SYDVKM. The CDR3 extends over 12 amino acids. The V gene lost 3 bases and the J gene lost 6 bases, with 9 bases spanning the gap. The CDR3 region is CASSLRAGEQYF. The CDR3 nucleotides read TGTGCCAGCAGTTTGAGGGCGGGCGAGCAGTACTTC.

This clonotype was counted only a few times. A much larger clonotype is one base distant, so this may be a read error. The V gene is TRBV7-6, the J gene TRBJ2-3; D perhaps matches TRBD2 (6 bases). The CDR3 sequence is 15 residues long. V was trimmed by 5 bases and J by 0 bases, leaving 12 bases between them. Germline values: CDR1 SGHVS, CDR2 FNYEAQ. CDR3 bases: TGTGCCAGCAGCGACGCGGGGTCGAGCACAGATACGCAGTATTTT. Amino acid sequence: CASSDAGSSTDTQYF.

The sample holds a few counts of this clonotype. A much larger clone differs from this one at a single base, so this may be a read error. The chain links TRBV3-1 to TRBJ1-1; 8 nucleotides match TRBD1. Germline CDR1 LGHDT, CDR2 YNNKEL (reference sequence). The V gene end was trimmed by 5 bases and the J gene end by 4 bases; junction bases not matched to a gene: 3. This CDR3 is built from 13 residues. CDR3 coding DNA: TGTGCCAGCAGCGACACAGGGGGCACTGAAGCTTTCTTT. Protein: CASSDTGGTEAFF.

This chain links TRBV2 with TRBJ2-2, with 14 bases identical to TRBD2. CDR3 size: 17 residues. V was pared by 6 bases and J by 1 base, with 4 bases of the junction left unmatched. Per the germline V gene, CDR1 is SNHLY and CDR2 is FYNNEI. The CDR3, as DNA: TGTGCCAGCAGATTGACTAGCGGGAGGGTGAACACCGGGGAGCTGTTTTTT. This translates into CASRLTSGRVNTGELFF.

The chain uses TRBV19 and TRBJ1-1, with D perhaps matching TRBD1 (5 bases). Trimming removed 3 bases at V and 4 bases at J, with 9 bases between. Germline CDR1 reads LNHDA; CDR2 reads SQIVND (reference sequence). There are 13 residues in the CDR3. The DNA of the CDR3 is TGTGCCAGTAGTATTAAGGGGAGCACTGAAGCTTTCTTT. Amino acids: CASSIKGSTEAFF.

This clonotype came up many times. V is TRBV6-1 and J is TRBJ2-1, with 8 bases matching TRBD1. V lost 6 bases to trimming and J lost 9 bases; unmatched junction nucleotides: 13. The germline V gene has CDR1 MNHNS and CDR2 SASEGT. The CDR3 contains 15 residues. In DNA form, the CDR3 reads TGTGCCAGCAGCCAGTCAGGGACAGGTGGCACTGAGCAGTTCTTC. Protein: CASSQSGTGGTEQFF.

J is TRBJ2-3 and V is TRBV12-3 or TRBV12-4; D possibly uses TRBD1 or TRBD2 (5 bases each). Trimming removed 3 bases from V and 2 bases from J, with 12 bases in between. The CDR3 has 15 residues. CDR3 DNA sequence: TGTGCCAGCAGTTTCCAGGGACGGCCCACAGATACGCAGTATTTT. Its protein product is CASSFQGRPTDTQYF.

This clonotype was seen many times. The J gene is TRBJ2-7, the V gene TRBV3-1, with a possible D match to TRBD2 (5 bases). The CDR3 has 14 residues. From germline, CDR1 is LGHDT and CDR2 YNNKEL (reference sequence). V was pared by 4 bases and J by 3 bases, with 13 bases between. The CDR3 reads CASSLGRGIYEQYF. The CDR3 DNA reads as TGTGCCAGCAGCCTAGGACGGGGTATCTACGAGCAGTACTTC.

This clonotype has at least ten counts. V is TRBV28 and J is TRBJ2-3, with D tentatively TRBD1 or TRBD2 (6 bases each). The CDR3 extends over 14 amino acids. V lost 5 bases, J lost 4 bases, and 13 bases lay in between. From germline, CDR1 is MDHEN and CDR2 SYDVKM. CDR3 loop: CASSPTGRPDTQYF. Here the CDR3 DNA reads TGTGCCAGCAGTCCCACAGGGAGGCCAGATACGCAGTATTTT.

The chain combines TRBV27 with TRBJ2-7, with D tentatively TRBD2 (7 bases). CDR1 is MNHEY and CDR2 is SMNVEV in the germline V gene (reference sequence). Trimming pared 7 bases from V and 6 bases from J, leaving 19 bases between. This CDR3 is 14 amino acids long. In nucleotides, the CDR3 is TGTGCCAGCAACTCGGGGGGCGCGCCGTCCGAGCAGTACTTC. This encodes CASNSGGAPSEQYF.

This clonotype has at least ten counts. V is TRBV30 and J is TRBJ2-1; 15 positions agree with TRBD2. Germline CDR1 GTSNPN, CDR2 SVGIG (reference sequence). With V trimmed by 0 bases and J by 7 bases, 7 bases remained unmatched. This CDR3 region has 17 residues. Here the CDR3 DNA reads TGTGCCTGGAGTGTGGCCGGGACTAGCGGGAGGTGGAATGAGCAGTTCTTC. Protein sequence: CAWSVAGTSGRWNEQFF.

This clonotype has only a few counts. The rearrangement uses TRBV7-8 and TRBJ1-1, with a weak D call TRBD1 (5 bases). There are 15 residues in the CDR3. Germline CDR1 is SGHVS and CDR2 is FQNEAQ. Trimming stripped 2 bases from V and 6 bases from J, with 16 bases between. DNA of the CDR3: TGTGCCAGCAGCTTAAGGCGCAACCAGGGCTCTGAAGCTTTCTTT. Its translation: CASSLRRNQGSEAFF. Variable domain in full (rest from reference TRBV7-8 and TRBJ1-1): GAGVSQSPRYKVAKRGQDVALRCDPISGHVSLFWYQQALGQGPEFLTYFQNEAQLDKSGLPSDRFFAERPEGSVSTLKIQRTQQEDSAVYLCASSLRRNQGSEAFFGQGTRLTVV.

There are many counts of this clonotype. The chain links TRBV18 to TRBJ2-1; TRBD2 matches at 7 bases. Germline CDR1 reads KGHSH; CDR2 reads LQKENI. The V gene end was trimmed by 0 bases and the J gene end by 9 bases; junction bases not matched to a gene: 8. This CDR3 has 15 residues. The CDR3 DNA reads as TGTGCCAGCTCACCACCTTTAGGGAGGGCCGTTGAGCAGTTCTTC. Translation gives CASSPPLGRAVEQFF.

This clonotype was observed at least ten times. V and J are TRBV2 and TRBJ2-1; weak D call: TRBD2 (6 bases). This CDR3 region has 16 residues. Trimming stripped 5 bases from V and 0 bases from J, with 14 bases between. Germline-derived CDR1 and CDR2 are SNHLY and FYNNEI. This chain's CDR3 is CASSQDAGSSYNEQFF. In nucleotides, the CDR3 is TGTGCCAGCAGTCAAGACGCGGGATCCTCCTACAATGAGCAGTTCTTC.

The chain recombines TRBV11-2 with TRBJ2-3; D gene unclear. Germline CDR1 SGHAT, CDR2 FQNNGV. There are 16 residues in the CDR3. V dropped 5 bases and J dropped 0 bases, with 15 bases sitting between them. The CDR3 coding sequence is TGTGCCAGCAGCCCCACGCTCACCACTAGCACAGATACGCAGTATTTT. Protein: CASSPTLTTSTDTQYF.

This clonotype showed up many times. This rearrangement joins TRBV2 to TRBJ2-3; 10 bases line up with TRBD1. CDR1 and CDR2 from the germline V gene are SNHLY and FYNNEI. The CDR3 has 14 residues. With 3 bases clipped from V and 4 bases from J, the junction kept 1 base outside the gene matches. CDR3 sequence: CASSEGQGSDTQYF. CDR3 bases: TGTGCCAGCAGTGAGGGACAGGGGTCAGATACGCAGTATTTT.

This clonotype appeared a few times. The rearrangement uses TRBV7-2 and TRBJ1-5, with D hard to call. Germline V gene data show CDR1 as SGHTA and CDR2 as FQGNSA. Trimming removed 2 bases from V and 0 bases from J, with 14 bases in between. This CDR3 has 17 amino acids. The CDR3 DNA reads TGTGCCAGCAGCTTAAGAGTTTCTGTCGATAGCAATCAGCCCCAGCATTTT. Translating gives CASSLRVSVDSNQPQHF.

The chain employs TRBV19 and TRBJ2-2; 7 bases are shared with TRBD1. The V and J ends lost 6 bases and 5 bases, in that order; junction bases with no gene match: 9. The length of the CDR3 is 15 residues. Germline V gene data show CDR1 as LNHDA and CDR2 as SQIVND (reference sequence). DNA of the CDR3: TGTGCCAGTAGCATCGACAGGGCCGGAACCGGGGAGCTGTTTTTT. It yields the protein CASSIDRAGTGELFF.

This chain links TRBV18 with TRBJ2-7, with TRBD2 identical over 7 bases. The germline V gene encodes CDR1 KGHSH and CDR2 LQKENI. The CDR3 sequence is 16 residues long. After removal of 2 bases from V and 5 bases from J, the junction contained 12 bases not matched to a gene. The CDR3 DNA sequence: TGTGCCAGCTCACCATTTCTTGGACTAGTGGGCGACGAGCAGTACTTC. Translating gives CASSPFLGLVGDEQYF. Supplemented by reference TRBV18 and TRBJ2-7, the full variable domain reads NAGVMQNPRHLVRRRGQEARLRCSPMKGHSHVYWYRQLPEEGLKFMVYLQKENIIDESGMPKERFSAEFPKEGPSILRIQQVVRGDSAAYFCASSPFLGLVGDEQYFGPGTRLTVT.